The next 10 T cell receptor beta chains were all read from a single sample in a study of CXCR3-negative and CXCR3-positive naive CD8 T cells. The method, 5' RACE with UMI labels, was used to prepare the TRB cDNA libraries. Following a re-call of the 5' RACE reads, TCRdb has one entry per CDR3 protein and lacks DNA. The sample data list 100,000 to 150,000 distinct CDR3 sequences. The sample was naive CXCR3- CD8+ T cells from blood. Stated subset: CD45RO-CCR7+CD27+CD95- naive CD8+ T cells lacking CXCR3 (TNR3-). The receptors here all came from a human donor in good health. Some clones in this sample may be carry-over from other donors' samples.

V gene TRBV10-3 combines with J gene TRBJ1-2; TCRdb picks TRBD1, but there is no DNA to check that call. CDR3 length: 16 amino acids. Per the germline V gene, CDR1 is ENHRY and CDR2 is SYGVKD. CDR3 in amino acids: CAISEAGREANYGYTF.

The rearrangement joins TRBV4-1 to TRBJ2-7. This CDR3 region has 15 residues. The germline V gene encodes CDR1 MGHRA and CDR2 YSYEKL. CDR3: CASSQDITGAYEQYF.

This CDR3 reads CASSQPTGLVLEQYF. This rearrangement joins TRBV4-1 to TRBJ2-7; without DNA, the TCRdb call of TRBD2 cannot be checked. There are 15 residues in the CDR3. Germline lookup yields CDR1 MGHRA and CDR2 YSYEKL.

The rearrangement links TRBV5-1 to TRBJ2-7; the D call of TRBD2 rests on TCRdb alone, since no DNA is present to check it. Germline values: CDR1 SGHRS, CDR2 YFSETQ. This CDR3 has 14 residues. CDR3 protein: CASRGTSGIGEQYF.

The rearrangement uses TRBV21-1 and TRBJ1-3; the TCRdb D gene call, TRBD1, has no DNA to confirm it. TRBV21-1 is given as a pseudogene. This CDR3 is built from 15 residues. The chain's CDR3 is CASSIQDRAGNTIYF.

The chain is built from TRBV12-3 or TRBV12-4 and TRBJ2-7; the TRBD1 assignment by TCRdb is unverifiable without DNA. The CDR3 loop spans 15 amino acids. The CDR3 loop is CASSDYRGLTYEQYF.

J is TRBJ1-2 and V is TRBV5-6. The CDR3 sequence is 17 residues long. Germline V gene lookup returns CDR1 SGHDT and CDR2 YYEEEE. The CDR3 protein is CASSLDPVYYDFDGYTF.

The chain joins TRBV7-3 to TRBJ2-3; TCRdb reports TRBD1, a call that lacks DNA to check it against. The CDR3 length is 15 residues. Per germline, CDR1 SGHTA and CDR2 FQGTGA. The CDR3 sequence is CASSLTSGQQDTQYF.

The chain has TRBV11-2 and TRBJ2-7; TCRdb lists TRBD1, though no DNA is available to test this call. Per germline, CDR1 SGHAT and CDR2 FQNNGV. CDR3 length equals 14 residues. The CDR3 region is CASSSPPGAYEQYF.

CDR3 residues: CASSLASGIPYNEQFF. The rearrangement joins TRBV5-1 to TRBJ2-1. The CDR3 spans 16 residues. The germline V gene has CDR1 SGHRS and CDR2 YFSETQ.